This T cell receptor (beta chain) emerged from a study of blood T cell repertoires in COVID-19. Study in general: Italy, Spain and the United States were the sources of the convalescent and acute COVID-19 samples.

Only in-frame clones appear in the TCRdb table, and some are missing; sequencing was by immunoSEQ multiplex PCR. The table includes hundreds of thousands of clones, roughly 85% detected once. The material sequenced was peripheral blood. This TCR was recovered from a human donor in a cohort sampled during active COVID-19.

The CDR3 spells CASSPTANEQFF. The CDR3 DNA is TGCGCCAGCAGTCCCACTGCAAATGAGCAGTTCTTC. The V gene is TRBV5-1, the J gene TRBJ2-1; D uncertain. Trimming removed 5 bases from V and 7 bases from J, with 10 bases in between. This CDR3 comprises 12 residues. Germline V gene sequence: CDR1 SGHRS, CDR2 YFSETQ.